Sequencing of this T cell receptor beta chain was carried out in a study of T cell responses to AZD1222 COVID-19 vaccine. Study-level points and caveats: Possibly, clonal diversity was underestimated; donors were largely white British and included more females. Distributed over spike, vaccine-associated CD4 TCRs predominated at 160-218 and 743-854. The breadth and depth of Spike-specific TCRs increased once two AZD1222 doses had been given.

A word on this clone: Its antigen is as yet unknown.

Profiling relied on immunoSEQ multiplex PCR, and the TCRdb table lists in-frame clones only, not all of them. The repertoire consists of approximately 150,000 clones, with 85% to 95% occurring once and the leading ten covering approximately 1.4%. The source material was peripheral blood, sampled on day 0 of AZD1222 vaccination. This clonotype originated in an adult in good health.

The CDR3 sequence: CASTLTGNSGNTIYF. The CDR3 DNA follows: TGTGCCAGCACCCTGACAGGGAACTCTGGAAACACCATATATTTT. V is TRBV28 and J is TRBJ1-3, with 7 bases identical to TRBD1. The J segment lost 0 bases and the V segment lost 7 bases, leaving 6 bases of the junction unmatched. Germline V CDR1 and CDR2: MDHEN, SYDVKM. The length of the CDR3 is 15 residues.